Below are 6 T cell receptor beta chains sequenced from a single sample in a study of cytomegalovirus exposure and HLA in healthy donors. Researchers ran the PCR with 60 Vbeta and 13 Jbeta primers. The table came from immunoSEQ multiplex PCR; TCRdb's copy has only in-frame clones and leaves some out. This sample has around 300,000 clones, with roughly two thirds found just once. What was sequenced was PBMCs. The source is a female donor in good health and CMV-seronegative.

The chain has TRBV6-5 and TRBJ2-7, with D maybe TRBD1 (6 bases). CDR1 is MNHEY and CDR2 is SVGAGI in the germline V gene. Trimming cost V 6 bases and J 6 bases, with 9 bases left between them. The CDR3 is made up of 11 amino acids. The CDR3 spells CASRHRAEQYF. The CDR3 DNA reads as TGTGCCAGCAGACACAGGGCCGAGCAGTACTTC.

The chain recombines TRBV27 with TRBJ2-7; D may be TRBD2 (6 bases). The length of the CDR3 is 17 residues. CDR1 and CDR2 (germline): MNHEY, SMNVEV (reference sequence). Trimming removed 0 bases at V and 2 bases at J, with 17 bases between. DNA of the CDR3: TGTGCCAGCAGTTTATCGCTAGCGCTAAAAGTACCCTACGAGCAGTACTTC. This gives the protein CASSLSLALKVPYEQYF.

This chain joins TRBV6-5 and TRBJ2-7; perhaps TRBD1 as D (5 bases). The V end lost 5 bases, the J end lost 6 bases, and 11 bases lay between the germline ends. This CDR3 contains 12 residues. Germline CDR1 MNHEY, CDR2 SVGAGI. The CDR3 sequence: CASSRDRSEQYF. CDR3 coding DNA: TGTGCCAGCAGTAGAGACAGATCCGAGCAGTACTTC.

This chain links TRBV5-6 with TRBJ2-5; 7 bases map to TRBD1. The CDR3 spans 13 residues. Germline V gives CDR1 SGHDT, CDR2 YYEEEE. The junction had 1 base not matched to a gene; V was cut back by 0 bases and J by 5 bases. Here the CDR3 reads CASSLARGETQYF. CDR3 bases: TGTGCCAGCAGCTTGGCCAGGGGGGAGACCCAGTACTTC.

This rearrangement joins TRBV28 to TRBJ2-1; 9 bases line up with TRBD2. This CDR3 comprises 16 residues. Per germline, CDR1 MDHEN and CDR2 SYDVKM. V lost 3 bases, J lost 10 bases, and 13 bases stayed unmatched. CDR3 residues: CASSLFFSGGGEEQFF. The CDR3 coding sequence is TGTGCCAGCAGTTTGTTCTTTAGCGGGGGAGGGGAGGAGCAGTTCTTC.

This rearrangement joins TRBV18 to TRBJ1-5, with D tentatively TRBD1 (6 bases). V was clipped by 0 bases and J by 2 bases, with 17 bases between them. The germline V gene encodes CDR1 KGHSH and CDR2 LQKENI. This CDR3 contains 18 residues. CDR3: CASSPPGRGNIGNQPQHF. The CDR3 DNA reads TGTGCCAGCTCACCACCGGGCAGGGGAAATATCGGCAATCAGCCCCAGCATTTT.